This TCR beta chain was sequenced during a study of T cells in Graves' hyperthyroidism and ophthalmopathy (dated by TCRdb to the late 2010s). About the investigation overall: Peripheral blood was sampled at the time of initial diagnosis, prior to any treatment. Prospective prediction of ophthalmopathy was tested in an independent validation cohort consisting of fewer than 20 hyperthyroidism patients and 15 to 17 patients who later progressed to ophthalmopathy. The paper describes TCR Vbeta CDR3 sequencing of 130 to 150 peripheral blood samples, made up of about 41 ophthalmopathy patients, 70 to 75 hyperthyroidism patients and some 17 progressor patients. Following sampling, methimazole starting at 30 mg daily was given to hyperthyroidism patients, and high-dose intravenous methylprednisolone was given to ophthalmopathy patients. In about six Graves' hyperthyroidism patients, the study also compared T-cell repertoires from thyroid tissue with T-cell repertoires from blood. To identify TCR V-J signatures that set the groups apart, the researchers used a discovery cohort of more than 95 patients, made up of 40 to 45 with Graves' ophthalmopathy and about 55 with stable Graves' hyperthyroidism. For training and testing, the 110 or so patients in the discovery cohort were randomly divided in a 7:3 ratio.

In the ophthalmopathy patients, disease was moderately to severely active, with a Clinical Activity Score of 3 or more, a NOSPECS grade of 4 or more, and a duration of less than 3 months. Patients with uncontrolled infections, other autoimmune diseases, pregnancy or lactation were excluded. Diagnoses relied on clinical symptoms, serum thyroxine and TRAb, thyroid ultrasound and orbital computed tomography. Ficoll-Paque density gradient centrifugation was used to isolate PBMCs from approximately 10 ml of fresh peripheral blood. Total RNA was extracted using Trizol reagent, and RNA quality was assessed on an Agilent 2100 Bioanalyzer. On this clonotype: Which antigen it targets is not known. Base qualities are not recorded, but no much larger clone differs from it by a single base.

What the research found in general, with its limitations: Sample size was not statistically predetermined, and investigators were not blinded to group allocation. A 13 V-J signature model separated ophthalmopathy from stable hyperthyroidism, with just over 85% sensitivity and roughly 81% specificity in cross-validation and 80%/75% in testing. Blood samples also contained most of the expanded thyroid clonotypes (frequency above 0.001), which suggests that blood repertoires may reflect thyroid immune responses. In validation, progression to ophthalmopathy was predicted by the model with around 71% sensitivity and under 85% specificity, a median of about 6 months before onset.

TCR beta CDR3 regions were amplified from RNA transcripts. A first-round RT-PCR of the TCR CDR3 used the HTBI primer set with the Qiagen OneStep RT-PCR kit. The libraries were constructed in a second round of multiplex PCR and then size-selected and purified. Libraries were sequenced paired-end with 100 bp reads on an Illumina HiSeq2000. In the authors' own workflow: SOAPnuke was used to process the raw data, removing reads that contained adapters or uncalled bases, had a mean Phred below 15, or lacked an exact match to the constant primer or identifier. COPE v1.2.5 was used to merge high-quality paired reads, and clonotypes were defined as unique nucleotide sequences. Clonotypes were aligned to IMGT TRBV, TRBD and TRBJ reference segments using MiTCR v1.1. The analysis included only V-J combinations with a frequency above 0.0001, which together covered more than 99% of the repertoires. A TCS score was defined as the ratio of F50 (clonal expansion) to E x V (chaos), with BLOSUM62-based TCRdist applied between CDR3 peptides within each V-J. Welch's t-statistics and random forest reduced 514 V-J features to 13, which were used in a naive Bayes classifier (R e1071). TCRdb reanalyzed the raw reads on its own, using fastp at Q25 for trimming and MiXCR for clone calling, and kept in-frame beta chains. Under each unique CDR3 protein, matching rows form one entry showing the most common genes and DNA. The V and J calls come from TCRdb's annotation, not from the publication. The sample table contains about 520,000 distinct CDR3 sequences; only one count was recorded for approximately 25% of them. The top ten hold 11% of the sample.

Sequenced sample: blood. The sequence derives from a woman in her thirties with Graves' ophthalmopathy.

This receptor carries the CDR3 CASSVGTGSTGELFF. The sequenced DNA is TGTGCCAGCAGTGTAGGGACAGGGAGCACCGGGGAGCTGTTTTTT. The rearranged chain carries TRBV6-1 and TRBJ2-2; 9 central nucleotides agree with TRBD1. Measured from the cysteine to the phenylalanine, the CDR3 is 15 residues long. The read is trimmed to its CDR3 DNA, 45 bases read in frame from base 1. V is trimmed back by 4 bases and J by 4 bases, and the junction contains 4 bases that no gene match accounts for. The germline V gene encodes CDR1 MNHNS and CDR2 SASEGT.